This T cell receptor (beta chain) appears in the sequencing data of a study of post-analysis software for immune sequencing data. The overall study: There were relapsing-remitting, secondary progressive and progressive-relapsing multiple sclerosis among the disease courses included.

Regarding the study as a whole: Patients carried a handful of TRBV segments more frequently than controls did, and TRBV5-6, TRBV5-1 and TRBV20-1 were among them. By F measure, strong co-clustering occurred among samples prepared in the same batch.

CDR3 length equals 15 residues. Trimming pared 3 bases from V and 4 bases from J, leaving 15 bases between. Germline CDR1 MRHNA, CDR2 SNTAGT. This clonotype was counted only a few times. The antigen remains unidentified. Prepared TCR beta cDNA libraries contained unique molecular identifiers. TCRdb reprocessed the PCR reads via MiXCR and lists one record per CDR3 protein. Of approximately 440,000 distinct CDR3 sequences listed, roughly 45% are singletons. The origin of this receptor is a girl between 10 and 17 years old with multiple sclerosis. The genes are TRBV6-4 and TRBJ1-2; possibly TRBD1 for D (5 bases). Sequencing input: blood. The DNA of the CDR3 is TGTGCCAGCAGTGAAGTCTCAGGGCTCCGCTATGGCTACACCTTC. Residues: CASSEVSGLRYGYTF.